The 9 T cell receptor beta chains below come from one sample, sequenced in a study of shared clonotypes between healthy human individuals. Clones were read by immunoSEQ multiplex PCR, and TCRdb kept only the in-frame ones, dropping some. The repertoire includes hundreds of thousands of clones, 97% of them detected once, and 0.045% to 0.07% sits in the top ten. Sequencing used naive CD4+ T cells sorted from blood. The subset: CD45RA+ positively selected. The receptors originated from a woman between 25 and 40 years old in good health.

CDR3 sequence reads: CSVELAGGPGETQYF. Written as DNA, the CDR3 is TGCAGCGTTGAACTAGCGGGAGGGCCGGGGGAGACCCAGTACTTC. The chain employs TRBV29-1 and TRBJ2-5; 12 positions agree with TRBD2. With V trimmed by 2 bases and J by 5 bases, 6 bases remained unmatched. CDR1 and CDR2 (germline): SQVTM, ANQGSEA. This CDR3 spans 15 amino acids.

The chain has TRBV21-1 and TRBJ2-3. TRBV21-1 is a known pseudogene. The CDR3 is made up of 15 amino acids. In nucleotides, the CDR3 is TGTGCCAGGGCCGTCACGGTTGCCCGCACAGATACGCAGTATTTT. Translated, it gives CARAVTVARTDTQYF.

The rearrangement uses TRBV28 and TRBJ2-3; 9 bases match TRBD2. V lost 6 bases, J lost 4 bases, and 8 bases stayed unmatched. CDR3 size: 15 residues. Germline CDR1 MDHEN, CDR2 SYDVKM. The CDR3 spells CASSPPGLAADTQYF. In nucleotides, the CDR3 is TGTGCCAGCAGCCCCCCGGGACTAGCAGCAGATACGCAGTATTTT. Complete variable domain (other parts from reference TRBV28 and TRBJ2-3): DVKVTQSSRYLVKRTGEKVFLECVQDMDHENMFWYRQDPGLGLRLIYFSYDVKMKEKGDIPEGYSVSREKKERFSLILESASTNQTSMYLCASSPPGLAADTQYFGPGTRLTVL.

The rearrangement links TRBV7-9 to TRBJ2-2; D perhaps matches TRBD1 (5 bases). This CDR3 comprises 14 residues. In germline, CDR1 is SEHNR, CDR2 FQNEAQ (reference sequence). V dropped 5 bases and J dropped 1 base, with 8 bases sitting between them. For the CDR3, the DNA is TGTGCCAGCAGCCCCGACAGGAACACCGGGGAGCTGTTTTTT. It encodes CASSPDRNTGELFF.

The V call is TRBV6-6, the J call TRBJ2-5; D is unresolved. V lost 2 bases to trimming and J lost 1 base, with 5 bases between them. The CDR3 contains 13 residues. From germline, CDR1 is MNHNY and CDR2 SVGAGI (reference sequence). The CDR3 DNA reads TGTGCCAGCAGTTACAACAGCCAAGAGACCCAGTACTTC. Amino acid sequence: CASSYNSQETQYF.

CDR3 loop: CASSSGQGSEQYF. The CDR3 DNA sequence: TGCGCCAGCAGCTCGGGACAGGGGTCCGAGCAGTACTTC. This chain joins TRBV5-1 and TRBJ2-7; 10 bases are shared with TRBD1. Per the germline V gene, CDR1 is SGHRS and CDR2 is YFSETQ. The CDR3 has 13 residues. Trimming took 3 bases from V and 6 from J; bases not matched to a gene: 3.

This clone appeared a single time. This sequence joins TRBV28 and TRBJ1-5, with D perhaps matching TRBD1 (5 bases). CDR1 and CDR2 from the germline V gene are MDHEN and SYDVKM. The CDR3 is made up of 14 amino acids. V shed 6 bases and J shed 5 bases, with 14 bases lying between them. The DNA of the CDR3 is TGTGCCAGCAGCCAGAGGGACCACGATCAGCCCCAGCATTTT. Translation gives CASSQRDHDQPQHF.

In its sample, this clone was seen once. The limits of the CDR3 on the DNA are not certain, so only TCRdb's listed CDR3 is given. The chain links TRBV27 to TRBJ2-3; the DNA was not compared with TRBD2, the D call given in the table. CDR1 is MNHEY and CDR2 is SMNVEV in the germline V gene (reference sequence). The CDR3 has 17 residues if both end residues are counted. CDR3 in amino acids: CASSFRGRGGSTDTQYF.

With respect to this clone: Other nucleotide sequences in the sample specify the same CDR3. V and J are TRBV29-1 and TRBJ2-3, with D hard to call. CDR3 length: 11 amino acids. The germline V and J ends were trimmed by 6 bases and 0 bases, with 4 bases remaining between them. Germline CDR1 and CDR2: SQVTM and ANQGSEA. The CDR3 DNA sequence: TGCAGCGTGACTAGCACAGATACGCAGTATTTT. Amino acid sequence: CSVTSTDTQYF.